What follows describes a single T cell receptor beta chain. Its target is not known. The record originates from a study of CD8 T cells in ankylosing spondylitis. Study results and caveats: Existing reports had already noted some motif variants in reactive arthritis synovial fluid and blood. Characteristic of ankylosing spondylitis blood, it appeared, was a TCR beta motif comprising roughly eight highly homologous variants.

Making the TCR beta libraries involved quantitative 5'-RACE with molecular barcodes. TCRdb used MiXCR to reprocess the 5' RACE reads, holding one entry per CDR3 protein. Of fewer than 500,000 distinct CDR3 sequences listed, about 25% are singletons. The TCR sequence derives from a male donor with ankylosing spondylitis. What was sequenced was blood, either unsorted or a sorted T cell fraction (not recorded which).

CDR3 region: CASRIRDRETQYF. As DNA, the CDR3 is TGCGCCAGCAGAATCAGGGATAGGGAGACCCAGTACTTC. The rearrangement links TRBV5-1 to TRBJ2-5, with a weak D call TRBD1 (5 bases). The CDR3 sequence is 13 residues long. Trimming removed 5 bases at V and 5 bases at J, with 13 bases between. Germline lookup yields CDR1 SGHRS and CDR2 YFSETQ.